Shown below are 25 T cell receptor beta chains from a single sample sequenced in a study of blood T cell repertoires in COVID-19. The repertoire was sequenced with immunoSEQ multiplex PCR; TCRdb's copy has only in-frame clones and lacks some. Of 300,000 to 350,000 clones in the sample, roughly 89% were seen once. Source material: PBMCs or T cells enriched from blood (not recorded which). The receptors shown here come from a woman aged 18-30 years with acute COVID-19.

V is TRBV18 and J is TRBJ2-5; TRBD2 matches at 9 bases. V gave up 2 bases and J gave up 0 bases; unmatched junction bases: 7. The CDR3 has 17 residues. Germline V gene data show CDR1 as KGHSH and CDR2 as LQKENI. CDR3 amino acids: CASSPNLVAGDQETQYF. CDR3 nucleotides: TGTGCCAGCTCACCAAACTTGGTAGCGGGAGACCAAGAGACCCAGTACTTC.

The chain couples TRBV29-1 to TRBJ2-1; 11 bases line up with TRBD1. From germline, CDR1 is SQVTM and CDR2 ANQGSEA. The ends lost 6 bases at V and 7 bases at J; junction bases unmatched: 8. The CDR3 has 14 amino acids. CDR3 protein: CSVVNRDRGNEQFF. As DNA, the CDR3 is TGCAGCGTAGTAAACCGGGACAGGGGGAATGAGCAGTTCTTC.

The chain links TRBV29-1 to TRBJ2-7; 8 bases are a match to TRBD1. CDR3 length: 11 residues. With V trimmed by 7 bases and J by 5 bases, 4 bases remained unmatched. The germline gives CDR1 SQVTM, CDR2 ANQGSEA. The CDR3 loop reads CSGRTGHEQYF. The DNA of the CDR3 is TGCAGCGGGAGGACAGGGCACGAGCAGTACTTC.

The CDR3 nucleotides are TGTGCCAGCAGTTCCCAGGAGGTCTACGAGCAGTACTTC. Protein product: CASSSQEVYEQYF. The chain is built from TRBV28 and TRBJ2-7; weak D call: TRBD2 (5 bases). V was cut by 4 bases and J by 3 bases, with 10 bases left in between. The CDR3 covers 13 residues. Germline CDR1 and CDR2: MDHEN and SYDVKM.

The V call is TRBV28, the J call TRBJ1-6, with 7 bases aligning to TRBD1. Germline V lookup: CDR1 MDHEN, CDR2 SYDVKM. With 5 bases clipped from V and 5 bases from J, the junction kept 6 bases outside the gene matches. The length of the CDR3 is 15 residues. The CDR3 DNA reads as TGTGCCAGCAGTACCCCCGGACAGGATAATTCACCCCTCCACTTT. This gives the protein CASSTPGQDNSPLHF. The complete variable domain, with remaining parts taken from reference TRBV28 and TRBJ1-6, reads DVKVTQSSRYLVKRTGEKVFLECVQDMDHENMFWYRQDPGLGLRLIYFSYDVKMKEKGDIPEGYSVSREKKERFSLILESASTNQTSMYLCASSTPGQDNSPLHFGNGTRLTVT.

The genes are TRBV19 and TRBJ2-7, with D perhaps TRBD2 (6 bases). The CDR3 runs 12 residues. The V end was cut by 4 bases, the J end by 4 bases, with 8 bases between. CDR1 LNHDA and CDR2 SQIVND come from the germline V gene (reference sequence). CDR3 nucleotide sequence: TGTGCCAGTAGTAACGGGAGATACGAGCAGTACTTC. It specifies CASSNGRYEQYF.

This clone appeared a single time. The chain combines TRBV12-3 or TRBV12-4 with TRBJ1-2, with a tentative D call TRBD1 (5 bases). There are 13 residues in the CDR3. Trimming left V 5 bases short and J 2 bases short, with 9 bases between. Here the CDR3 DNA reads TGTGCCAGCAGTAAGACAGAAAACTATGGCTACACCTTC. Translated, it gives CASSKTENYGYTF.

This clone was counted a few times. The CDR3 region has the DNA TGTGCCATCAGCCGACAGGGGCCTAACTATGGCTACACCTTC. It yields the protein CAISRQGPNYGYTF. The V and J genes are TRBV10-3 and TRBJ1-2, with 8 bases identical to TRBD1. Per the germline V gene, CDR1 is ENHRY and CDR2 is SYGVKD. The CDR3 totals 14 residues. V dropped 6 bases and J dropped 0; count of bases not matched to a gene: 3.

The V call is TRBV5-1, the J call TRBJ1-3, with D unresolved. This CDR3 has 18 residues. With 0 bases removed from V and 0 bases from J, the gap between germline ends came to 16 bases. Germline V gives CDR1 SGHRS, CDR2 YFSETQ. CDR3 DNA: TGCGCCAGCAGCTTGGATCAGTTAGCAGTTGGCTCTGGAAACACCATATATTTT. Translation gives CASSLDQLAVGSGNTIYF.

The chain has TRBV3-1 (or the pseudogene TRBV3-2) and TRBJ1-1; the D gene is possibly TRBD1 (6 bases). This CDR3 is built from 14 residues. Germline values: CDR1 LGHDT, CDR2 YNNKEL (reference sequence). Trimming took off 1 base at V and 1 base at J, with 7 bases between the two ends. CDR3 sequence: CASSQVGGNTEAFF. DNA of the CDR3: TGTGCCAGCAGCCAAGTAGGGGGGAACACTGAAGCTTTCTTT.

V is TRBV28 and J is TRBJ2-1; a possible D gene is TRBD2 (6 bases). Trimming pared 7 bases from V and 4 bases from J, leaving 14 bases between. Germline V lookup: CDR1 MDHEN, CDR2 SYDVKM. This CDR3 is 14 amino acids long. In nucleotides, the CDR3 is TGTGCCAGCACCCTGGGGCGGGAATACAATGAGCAGTTCTTC. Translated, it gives CASTLGREYNEQFF.

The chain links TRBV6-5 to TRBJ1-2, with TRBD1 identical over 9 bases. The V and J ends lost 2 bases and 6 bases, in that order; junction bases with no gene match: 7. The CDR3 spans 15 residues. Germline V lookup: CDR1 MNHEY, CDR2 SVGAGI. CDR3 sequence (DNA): TGTGCCAGCAGTTACCTAGGACAGGGGTTGGATGGCTACACCTTC. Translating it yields CASSYLGQGLDGYTF.

CDR3 in amino acids: CASRFSAGDDNEQFF. CDR3 DNA sequence: TGTGCCAGCAGGTTCTCAGCGGGGGATGACAATGAGCAGTTCTTC. The gene calls are TRBV2 and TRBJ2-1; TRBD2 matches 8 bases. Germline values: CDR1 SNHLY, CDR2 FYNNEI. Losses at the gene ends were 6 bases for V and 5 bases for J; bases not matched to a gene: 9. The CDR3 is 15 amino acids.

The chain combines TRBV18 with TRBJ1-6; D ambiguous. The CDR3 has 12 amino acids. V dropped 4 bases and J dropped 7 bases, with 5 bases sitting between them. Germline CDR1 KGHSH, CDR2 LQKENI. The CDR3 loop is CASSLKNSPLHF. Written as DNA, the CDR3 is TGTGCCAGCTCACTAAAAAATTCACCCCTCCACTTT.

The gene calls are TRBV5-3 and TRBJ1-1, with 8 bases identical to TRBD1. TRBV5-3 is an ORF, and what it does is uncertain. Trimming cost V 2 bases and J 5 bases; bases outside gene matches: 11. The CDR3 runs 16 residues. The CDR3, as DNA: TGTGCCAGAAGCTTTACGACAGGGGAATGGAAAACTGAAGCTTTCTTT. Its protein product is CARSFTTGEWKTEAFF.

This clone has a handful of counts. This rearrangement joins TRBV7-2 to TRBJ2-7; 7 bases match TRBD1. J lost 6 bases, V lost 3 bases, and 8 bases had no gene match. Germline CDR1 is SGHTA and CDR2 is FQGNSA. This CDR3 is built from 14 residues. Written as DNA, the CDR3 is TGTGCCAGCAGCTTTTCCGGGACAGTGGGCGAGCAGTACTTC. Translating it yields CASSFSGTVGEQYF.

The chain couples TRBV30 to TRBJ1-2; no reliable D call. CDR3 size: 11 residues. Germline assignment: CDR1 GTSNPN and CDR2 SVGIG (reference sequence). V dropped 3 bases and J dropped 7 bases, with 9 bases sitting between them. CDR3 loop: CAWRGGLGYTF. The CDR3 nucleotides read TGTGCCTGGAGAGGCGGCCTTGGCTACACCTTC.

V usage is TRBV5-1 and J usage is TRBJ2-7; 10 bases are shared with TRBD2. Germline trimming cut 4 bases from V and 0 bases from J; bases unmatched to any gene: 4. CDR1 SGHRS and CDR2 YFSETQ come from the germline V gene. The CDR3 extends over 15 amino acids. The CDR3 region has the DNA TGCGCCAGCAGCCCCGGGACTAGCGACTCCTACGAGCAGTACTTC. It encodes CASSPGTSDSYEQYF.

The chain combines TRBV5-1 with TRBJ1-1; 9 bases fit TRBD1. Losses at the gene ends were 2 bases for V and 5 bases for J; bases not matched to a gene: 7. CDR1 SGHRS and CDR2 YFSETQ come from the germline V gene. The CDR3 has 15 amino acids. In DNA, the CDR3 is TGCGCCAGCAGCTTCGGGACAGGGACGTATACTGAAGCTTTCTTT. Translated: CASSFGTGTYTEAFF.

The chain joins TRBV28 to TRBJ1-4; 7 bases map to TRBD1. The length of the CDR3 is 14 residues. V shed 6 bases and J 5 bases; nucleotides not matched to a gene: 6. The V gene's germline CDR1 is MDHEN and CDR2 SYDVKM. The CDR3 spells CASSRRQGNEKLFF. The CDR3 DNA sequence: TGTGCCAGCAGCCGCCGACAGGGCAATGAAAAACTGTTTTTT.

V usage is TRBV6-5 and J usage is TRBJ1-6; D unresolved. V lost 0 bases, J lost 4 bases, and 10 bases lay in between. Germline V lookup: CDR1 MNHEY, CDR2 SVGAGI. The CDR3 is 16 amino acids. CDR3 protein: CASSYSRSEYNSPLHF. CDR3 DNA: TGTGCCAGCAGTTACTCGAGGTCAGAATATAATTCACCCCTCCACTTT.

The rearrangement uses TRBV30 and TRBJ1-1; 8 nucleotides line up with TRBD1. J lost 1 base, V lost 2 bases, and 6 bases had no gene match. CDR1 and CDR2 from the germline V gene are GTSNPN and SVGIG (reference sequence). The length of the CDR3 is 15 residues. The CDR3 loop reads CAWSWQGAGNTEAFF. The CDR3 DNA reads TGTGCCTGGAGTTGGCAGGGGGCGGGGAACACTGAAGCTTTCTTT.

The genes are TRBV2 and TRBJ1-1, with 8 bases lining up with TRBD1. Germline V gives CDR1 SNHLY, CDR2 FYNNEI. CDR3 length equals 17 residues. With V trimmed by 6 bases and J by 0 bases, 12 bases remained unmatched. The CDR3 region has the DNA TGTGCCAGCAGGGCAGGGGGCGGACGAGGCCTGAACACTGAAGCTTTCTTT. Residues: CASRAGGGRGLNTEAFF.

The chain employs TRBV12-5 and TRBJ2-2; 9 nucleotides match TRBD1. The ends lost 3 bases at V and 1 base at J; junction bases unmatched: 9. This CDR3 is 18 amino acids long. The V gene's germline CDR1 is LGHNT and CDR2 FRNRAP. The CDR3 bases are TGTGCTAGTGGTTTCCTACTAGGGGACAGGGTGAACACCGGGGAGCTGTTTTTT. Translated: CASGFLLGDRVNTGELFF. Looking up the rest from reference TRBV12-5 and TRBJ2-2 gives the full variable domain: DARVTQTPRHKVTEMGQEVTMRCQPILGHNTVFWYRQTMMQGLELLAYFRNRAPLDDSGMPKDRFSAEMPDATLATLKIQPSEPRDSAVYFCASGFLLGDRVNTGELFFGEGSRLTVL.

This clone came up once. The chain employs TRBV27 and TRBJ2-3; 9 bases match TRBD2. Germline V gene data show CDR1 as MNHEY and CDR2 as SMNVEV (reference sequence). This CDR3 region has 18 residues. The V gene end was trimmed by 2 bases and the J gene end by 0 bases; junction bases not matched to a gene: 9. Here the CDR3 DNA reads TGTGCCAGCAGTTTAATGGCGGGAGGGCCCGGAAGCACAGATACGCAGTATTTT. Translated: CASSLMAGGPGSTDTQYF.